This paragraph reports one T cell receptor (beta chain). In the authors' methods: It was from reference gene primer amplification that nucleated cell counts were estimated. Using immunoSEQ multiplex PCR, the repertoire was profiled, and TCRdb retains in-frame clones only, with some absent. Clone size and V and J calls were adopted from that table, with D and trimming inferred from the DNA. Here the sample spans some 250,000 clones, roughly 86% being singletons. The data were obtained in a study of blood T cell repertoires in COVID-19. Study-wide background: The United States, Italy and Spain were the sources of the acute and convalescent COVID-19 samples. Nucleic acid was either cDNA or gDNA, and it came from T cells, B-cell-depleted T cells, or PBMCs.

The CDR3 contains 16 residues. From germline, CDR1 is SGHTA and CDR2 FQGNSA. V lost 5 bases, J lost 5 bases, and 13 bases stayed unmatched. This sequence joins TRBV7-2 and TRBJ1-1; 8 positions agree with TRBD1. What was sequenced was peripheral blood. This receptor was taken from a woman aged 55-70 years with COVID-19, enrolled during active disease. For the CDR3, the DNA is TGTGCCAGCAGCGGGCAGGGGGCGCGGGTTGGGACTGAAGCTTTCTTT. It specifies CASSGQGARVGTEAFF.